These 16 T cell receptor beta chains originate from one sample sequenced in a study of blood T cell repertoires in COVID-19 (dated by TCRdb to the early 2020s). The library came from the immunoSEQ multiplex PCR assay. This is the immuneACCESS table as TCRdb keeps it, with only in-frame sequences that have V and J called. A part of the clones is gone; compared with another copy, unresolved V genes explain less than half, and the rest is unexplained. The sample has approximately 82,000 clones on record, around four fifths of them singletons. 15% to 20% of the sample comes from the top ten. The specimen was peripheral blood. The origin of the receptors is a woman aged 55-75 years with acute or convalescent COVID-19.

The J gene is TRBJ2-1, the V gene TRBV5-1; tentatively, D is TRBD1 (6 bases). Germline-derived CDR1 and CDR2 are SGHRS and YFSETQ. The CDR3 spans 15 residues. The V end lost 4 bases, the J end lost 0 bases, and 11 bases lay between the germline ends. The DNA of the CDR3 is TGCGCCAGCAGCCTTACAGGGAACTCCTACAATGAGCAGTTCTTC. Residues: CASSLTGNSYNEQFF.

This clone has only one observation. The V gene is TRBV28, the J gene TRBJ1-4, with 9 nucleotides matching TRBD1. The germline V gene has CDR1 MDHEN and CDR2 SYDVKM. Germline trimming cut 4 bases from V and 8 bases from J; bases unmatched to any gene: 8. The CDR3 is made up of 15 amino acids. This chain's CDR3 is CASSSSQGAGEKLFF. The CDR3, as DNA: TGTGCCAGCAGTTCATCACAGGGGGCAGGGGAAAAACTGTTTTTT.

This clone is labeled medium-sized. The chain is built from TRBV5-1 and TRBJ1-2, with a tentative D call TRBD1 (5 bases). Trimming left V 4 bases short and J 4 bases short, with 14 bases between. In germline, CDR1 is SGHRS, CDR2 YFSETQ. This CDR3 contains 14 residues. CDR3 sequence (DNA): TGCGCCAGCAGCCCGGACACGGAGGGCTATGGCTACACCTTC. It encodes CASSPDTEGYGYTF.

The chain has TRBV6-5 and TRBJ1-4, with 12 bases identical to TRBD1. Per germline, CDR1 MNHEY and CDR2 SVGAGI. CDR3 size: 16 residues. Germline trimming cut 2 bases from V and 4 bases from J; bases unmatched to any gene: 2. CDR3 sequence reads: CASSYRDRGLNEKLFF. CDR3 coding DNA: TGTGCCAGCAGTTACAGGGACAGGGGGCTTAATGAAAAACTGTTTTTT.

In this sample, this clone turned up a few times. V is TRBV30 and J is TRBJ2-5, with TRBD2 matching over 8 bases. The CDR3 spans 15 residues. The germline CDR1 and CDR2 sequences are GTSNPN and SVGIG (reference sequence). The V segment lost 3 bases and the J segment 1 base; nucleotides outside the gene matches: 7. The CDR3 DNA sequence: TGTGCCTGGAGCCCAACGACTAGCGCCCAAGAGACCCAGTACTTC. Translation gives CAWSPTTSAQETQYF.

In this sample, this clone turned up a few times. This chain links TRBV5-1 with TRBJ2-3; possibly TRBD1 for D (5 bases). Germline CDR1 is SGHRS and CDR2 is YFSETQ. The ends were cut back, 0 bases at V and 3 bases at J, with 11 bases in the middle. The CDR3 totals 15 residues. The CDR3 sequence: CASSLGVGATDTQYF. Written as DNA, the CDR3 is TGCGCCAGCAGCTTGGGTGTAGGGGCTACAGATACGCAGTATTTT.

This sequence joins TRBV5-4 and TRBJ2-5; D gene unclear. Germline V CDR1 and CDR2: SGHNT, YYREEE (reference sequence). The CDR3 is made up of 14 amino acids. The V and J ends lost 0 bases and 2 bases respectively, with 8 bases between them. The CDR3 loop reads CASSLATVQETQYF. DNA of the CDR3: TGTGCCAGCAGCTTGGCCACTGTACAAGAGACCCAGTACTTC.

The J gene is TRBJ2-2, the V gene TRBV4-3; 10 positions match TRBD1. Germline trimming cut 2 bases from V and 5 bases from J; bases unmatched to any gene: 2. CDR3 length equals 15 residues. The germline V gene encodes CDR1 LGHNA and CDR2 YSLEER. CDR3 region: CASSQWTGGTGELFF. The CDR3 nucleotides are TGCGCCAGCAGCCAATGGACAGGGGGGACCGGGGAGCTGTTTTTT.

The CDR3 bases are TGTGCCAGCAGCCCCGGGACAGACACCGGGGAGCTGTTTTTT. It specifies CASSPGTDTGELFF. The chain has TRBV11-2 and TRBJ2-2; 7 bases match TRBD1. The CDR3 has 14 amino acids. Germline V gene data show CDR1 as SGHAT and CDR2 as FQNNGV. V lost 5 bases, J lost 3 bases, and 3 bases stayed unmatched.

The rearrangement joins TRBV12-3 or TRBV12-4 to TRBJ1-1; no clear D gene. Trimming removed 2 bases at V and 3 bases at J, with 4 bases between. The length of the CDR3 is 12 residues. The CDR3 DNA sequence: TGTGCCAGCAGTTTACTTTACACTGAAGCTTTCTTT. Translation: CASSLLYTEAFF.

There are a few counts of this clone. This rearrangement joins TRBV9 to TRBJ2-1; tentatively, D is TRBD1 (10 bases). V was shortened by 2 bases and J by 2 bases, with 17 bases between the two germline ends. This CDR3 comprises 17 residues. Germline loops: CDR1 SGDLS, CDR2 YYNGEE. The CDR3 nucleotides read TGTGCCAGCAGCGTCGCTAGCGGGACAGGGGCCTACAATGAGCAGTTCTTC. As protein: CASSVASGTGAYNEQFF.

CDR3 amino acids: CAISTGPNTEAFF. The CDR3 nucleotides are TGTGCCATCAGCACTGGGCCGAACACTGAAGCTTTCTTT. The chain recombines TRBV10-3 with TRBJ1-1; no definite D call. Germline CDR1 reads ENHRY; CDR2 reads SYGVKD. Trimming cost V 6 bases and J 1 base, with 9 bases left between them. The CDR3 contains 13 residues.

CDR3 bases: TGTGCCAGCAGCACTGAGGGTGGGGGCCAGCCCCAGCATTTT. Translating gives CASSTEGGGQPQHF. This chain links TRBV6-5 with TRBJ1-5; tentative D call: TRBD1 (6 bases). Trimming pared 6 bases from V and 7 bases from J, leaving 16 bases between. Germline V CDR1 and CDR2: MNHEY, SVGAGI. This CDR3 contains 14 residues.

The chain recombines TRBV30 with TRBJ1-4, with 10 nucleotides matching TRBD1. Trimming removed 5 bases from V and 7 bases from J; junction bases left unmatched: 4. The CDR3 has 13 amino acids. Germline CDR1 reads GTSNPN; CDR2 reads SVGIG (reference sequence). This CDR3 is CAWRTGGVEKLFF. The DNA of the CDR3 is TGTGCCTGGCGGACAGGGGGAGTTGAAAAACTGTTTTTT.

V usage is TRBV19 and J usage is TRBJ1-1; a weak D match, TRBD1 (6 bases). Germline values: CDR1 LNHDA, CDR2 SQIVND (reference sequence). This CDR3 region has 16 residues. Deletions cut 3 bases from V and 4 bases from J, with 18 bases between. The CDR3 DNA is TGTGCCAGTAGTATGAGGGACACCCCTTGGGGCACTGAAGCTTTCTTT. It specifies CASSMRDTPWGTEAFF.

The chain couples TRBV6-2 or TRBV6-3 to TRBJ1-2; 7 bases fit TRBD1. The V segment lost 3 bases and the J segment 2 bases; nucleotides outside the gene matches: 3. The CDR3 consists of 14 residues. Germline V gene sequence: CDR1 MNHEY, CDR2 SVGEGT. The CDR3 coding sequence is TGTGCCAGCAGTTATCTGACAGGGAACTATGGCTACACCTTC. It encodes CASSYLTGNYGYTF.